These T cell receptor beta chains were read from a single sample in a study of T cell responses to AZD1222 COVID-19 vaccine. The table came from immunoSEQ multiplex PCR; TCRdb's copy has only in-frame clones and leaves some out. The sample yields hundreds of thousands of clones, approximately 94% seen once. The specimen comprised peripheral blood, sampled on day 0 of MenACWY control vaccination. Every receptor here comes from an adult in good health. The CDR3 runs from the conserved cysteine through the conserved F or W. Fields, in order: V gene, J gene, D gene, clone size, CDR3 protein, CDR3 DNA. D genes are given only for firm matches. Expanded clones are given a class, and other clones once, few, many or no size at all.

>TRBV7-9|TRBJ2-2|TRBD1|-
CASSLTGPGELFF
TGTGCCAGCAGCTTGACAGGGCCCGGGGAGCTGTTTTTT
>TRBV30|TRBJ1-6|TRBD1|-
CAWSETGGYYNSPLHF
TGTGCCTGGAGTGAAACAGGGGGATACTATAATTCACCCCTCCACTTT
>TRBV28|TRBJ2-1|TRBD2|-
CASSLVSGGWNEQFF
TGTGCCAGCAGTTTAGTGAGCGGGGGATGGAATGAGCAGTTCTTC
>TRBV7-8|TRBJ1-4|-|-
CASRRNQGMNEKLFF
TGTGCCAGCAGGCGTAATCAGGGAATGAACGAAAAACTGTTTTTT
>TRBV4-3|TRBJ1-1|-|-
CASSQARNTEAFF
TGCGCCAGCAGCCAAGCCCGGAACACTGAAGCTTTCTTT
>TRBV3-1/TRBV3-2|TRBJ1-2|-|once
CASSQGTANYGYTF
TGTGCCAGCAGCCAAGGCACGGCTAACTATGGCTACACCTTC
>TRBV18|TRBJ1-5|TRBD1|-
CASSPDRGRNQPQHF
TGTGCCAGCTCTCCAGACAGGGGACGGAATCAGCCCCAGCATTTT
>TRBV2|TRBJ1-1|-|-
CASSSEAGNTEAFF
TGTGCCAGCAGCTCAGAGGCAGGGAACACTGAAGCTTTCTTT
>TRBV7-9|TRBJ1-2|-|-
CASSPGTATSYTF
TGTGCCAGCAGCCCTGGGACCGCAACTAGCTACACCTTC
>TRBV19|TRBJ1-2|-|-
CASSNAQGDGYTF
TGTGCCAGTAGTAATGCACAGGGTGATGGCTACACCTTC
>TRBV11-2|TRBJ1-6|-|-
CASSFAGEANSPLHF
TGTGCCAGCAGCTTCGCAGGGGAGGCTAATTCACCCCTCCACTTT
>TRBV7-2|TRBJ2-1|TRBD2|once
CASSLDLAGGRNEQFF
TGTGCCAGCAGCTTAGACCTCGCGGGGGGGCGCAATGAGCAGTTCTTC
>TRBV7-2|TRBJ2-2|-|-
CASSASLAGELFF
TGTGCCAGCAGCGCGAGCTTGGCCGGGGAGCTGTTTTTT
>TRBV28|TRBJ1-1|-|-
CASSLGGVRGTEAFF
TGTGCCAGCAGTTTAGGTGGCGTCAGGGGCACTGAAGCTTTCTTT
>TRBV7-2|TRBJ2-2|-|-
CASSPKGGFGELFF
TGTGCCAGCAGCCCGAAGGGGGGATTCGGGGAGCTGTTTTTT
>TRBV6-5|TRBJ1-1|-|-
CASSYSSGDTEAFF
TGTGCCAGCAGTTACTCGAGTGGGGACACTGAAGCTTTCTTT
>TRBV28|TRBJ2-4|TRBD2|-
CASSFSLSGVAKNIQYF
TGTGCCAGCAGTTTTAGTCTCAGCGGGGTAGCCAAAAACATTCAGTACTTC
>TRBV3-1/TRBV3-2|TRBJ1-5|-|-
CASSQAGSQRPQPQHF
TGTGCCAGCAGCCAAGCCGGGTCACAAAGGCCCCAGCCCCAGCATTTT
>TRBV30|TRBJ1-5|-|-
CAWSGRQGNQPQHF
TGTGCCTGGAGTGGACGACAGGGCAATCAGCCCCAGCATTTT
>TRBV7-2|TRBJ2-1|-|-
CASSLTVSDNEQFF
TGTGCCAGCAGTCTCACAGTGTCAGACAATGAGCAGTTCTTC
>TRBV2|TRBJ1-5|-|-
CASSAVMANQPQHF
TGTGCCAGCAGTGCAGTCATGGCAAATCAGCCCCAGCATTTT
>TRBV5-1|TRBJ2-2|-|-
CASSIQGPGELFF
TGCGCCAGCAGCATACAGGGTCCCGGGGAGCTGTTTTTT
>TRBV5-5|TRBJ2-3|TRBD2|once
CASSFTAGGTDTQYF
TGTGCCAGCAGCTTTACTGCGGGGGGGACAGATACGCAGTATTTT
>TRBV4-1|TRBJ1-1|TRBD1|once
CASSQTGGEAFF
TGCGCCAGCAGCCAGACAGGGGGGGAAGCTTTCTTT
>TRBV5-4|TRBJ2-7|-|-
CASSFVGGGTYEQYF
TGTGCCAGCAGCTTTGTAGGGGGAGGTACCTACGAGCAGTACTTC
>TRBV5-1|TRBJ2-5|-|-
CASRGSGETQYF
TGCGCCAGCCGGGGGTCAGGGGAGACCCAGTACTTC
>TRBV19|TRBJ1-1|TRBD1|-
CASSKRGQTTEAFF
TGTGCCAGTAGCAAAAGGGGACAGACAACTGAAGCTTTCTTT
>TRBV4-2|TRBJ2-5|TRBD2|-
CASSQAVGLAGPSRETQYF
TGTGCCAGCAGCCAAGCTGTGGGACTAGCGGGGCCCAGTCGAGAGACCCAGTACTTC
>TRBV5-6|TRBJ1-1|-|-
CASSLEDTEAFF
TGTGCCAGCAGCTTAGAGGACACTGAAGCTTTCTTT
>TRBV7-9|TRBJ2-7|TRBD2|-
CASSLAVVGEGYF
TGTGCCAGCAGCTTAGCGGTGGTAGGGGAGGGATACTTC
>TRBV6-5|TRBJ2-5|TRBD1|-
CASKDRGLQETQYF
TGTGCCAGCAAGGACAGGGGCCTCCAAGAGACCCAGTACTTC
>TRBV25-1|TRBJ1-3|-|-
CASSSPGPSGGNTIYF
TGTGCCAGCAGTTCACCGGGACCCTCGGGGGGAAACACCATATATTTT
>TRBV7-6|TRBJ2-3|-|-
CASSPTSSSGTDTQYF
TGTGCCAGCAGCCCAACGTCCTCAAGTGGCACAGATACGCAGTATTTT
>TRBV19|TRBJ1-6|TRBD1|-
CASSIALTGYSYNSPLHF
TGTGCCAGTAGTATCGCCTTGACAGGGTACTCCTATAATTCACCCCTCCACTTT
>TRBV3-1/TRBV3-2|TRBJ1-1|TRBD1|once
CASRSTGGNTEAFF
TGTGCCAGCAGATCGACAGGGGGCAACACTGAAGCTTTCTTT
>TRBV6-2/TRBV6-3|TRBJ1-1|-|-
CASSYSIVRGYTEAFF
TGTGCCAGCAGTTACTCGATAGTCAGGGGCTACACTGAAGCTTTCTTT
>TRBV4-3|TRBJ1-2|-|-
CASSQDREANYGYTF
TGCGCCAGCAGCCAAGACAGGGAAGCTAACTATGGCTACACCTTC
>TRBV5-8|TRBJ2-3|-|-
CASSLGLETSTDTQYF
TGTGCCAGCAGCTTAGGACTGGAAACTAGCACAGATACGCAGTATTTT
>TRBV18|TRBJ1-1|-|once
CASDMTGNTEAFF
TGTGCCAGCGACATGACAGGGAACACTGAAGCTTTCTTT